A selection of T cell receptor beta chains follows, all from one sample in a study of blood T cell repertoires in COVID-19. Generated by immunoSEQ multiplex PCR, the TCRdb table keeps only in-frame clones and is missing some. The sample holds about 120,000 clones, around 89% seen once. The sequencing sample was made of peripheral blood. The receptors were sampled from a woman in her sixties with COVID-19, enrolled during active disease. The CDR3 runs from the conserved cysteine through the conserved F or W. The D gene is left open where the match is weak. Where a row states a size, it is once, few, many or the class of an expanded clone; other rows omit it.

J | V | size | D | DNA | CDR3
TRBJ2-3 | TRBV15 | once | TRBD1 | TGTGCCACCAGCAGAGATCCCGGACAGGATAATGGAGATACGCAGTATTTT | CATSRDPGQDNGDTQYF
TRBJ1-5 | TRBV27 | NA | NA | TGTGCCAGCAGTGACAGGCCCGTTCAGCCCCAGCATTTT | CASSDRPVQPQHF
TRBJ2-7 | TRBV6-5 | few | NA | TGTGCCAGCAGTTACTCGCGGAGGGCCAACTACGAGCAGTACTTC | CASSYSRRANYEQYF
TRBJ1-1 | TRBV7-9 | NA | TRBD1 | TGTGCCAGCAGCTTAGCCGGACAGGGGAGGGCTGAAGCTTTCTTT | CASSLAGQGRAEAFF
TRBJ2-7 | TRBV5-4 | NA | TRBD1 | TGTGCCAGCAGCCGGGACAGCCTCTACGAGCAGTACTTC | CASSRDSLYEQYF
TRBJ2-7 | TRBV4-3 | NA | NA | TGCGCCAGCAGCCAAGTGGCAGGGAACCACGAGCAGTACTTC | CASSQVAGNHEQYF
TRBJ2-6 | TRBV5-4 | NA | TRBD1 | TGTGCCAGCAGGCGACAGGGTATCTCTGGGGCCAACGTCCTGACTTTC | CASRRQGISGANVLTF
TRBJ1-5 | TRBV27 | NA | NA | TGTGCCAGCAGGCGCCAGGGGCTGGGCAATCAGCCCCAGCATTTT | CASRRQGLGNQPQHF
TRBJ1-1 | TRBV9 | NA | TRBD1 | TGTGCCAGCAGCCTCACAGGGGGCCAGAACACTGAAGCTTTCTTT | CASSLTGGQNTEAFF
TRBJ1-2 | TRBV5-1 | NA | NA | TGCGCCAGCGGGGGGACGGACTTATATGGCTACACCTTC | CASGGTDLYGYTF
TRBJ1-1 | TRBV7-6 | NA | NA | TGTGCCAGCAGCATATCAGGGTACACTGAAGCTTTCTTT | CASSISGYTEAFF
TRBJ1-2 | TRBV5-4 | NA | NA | TGTGCCAGCAGCCCTCCGTTTCAGGACTATGGCTACACCTTC | CASSPPFQDYGYTF
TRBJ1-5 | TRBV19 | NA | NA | TGTGCCAGTAGTATAGGTACAGTTAGCAATCAGCCCCAGCATTTT | CASSIGTVSNQPQHF
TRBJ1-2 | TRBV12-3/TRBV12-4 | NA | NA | TGTGCCAGCAGTTCGTACACCTTC | CASSSYTF
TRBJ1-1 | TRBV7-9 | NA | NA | TGTGCCAGCAGCTTATTATCCGGGGGGGTGACTGAAGCTTTCTTT | CASSLLSGGVTEAFF
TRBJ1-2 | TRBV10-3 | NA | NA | TGTGCCATCAGTGGAGTCGGTCAGGACTATGGCTACACCTTC | CAISGVGQDYGYTF
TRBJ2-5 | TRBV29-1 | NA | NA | TGCAGCGTTGTTTCCGCGCGGGGTTTCGCAGAGACCCAGTACTTC | CSVVSARGFAETQYF
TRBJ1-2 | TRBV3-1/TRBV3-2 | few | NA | TGTGCCAGCAGCCTCCTACGGACAGAAGCCAACTATGGCTACACCTTC | CASSLLRTEANYGYTF
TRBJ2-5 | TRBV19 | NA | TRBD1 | TGTGCCACCACGCGGACAGGTCAAGAGACCCAGTACTTC | CATTRTGQETQYF
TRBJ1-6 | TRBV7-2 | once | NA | TGTGCCAGCAGCTCCCCAGGCCAATATTCACCCCTCCACTTT | CASSSPGQYSPLHF
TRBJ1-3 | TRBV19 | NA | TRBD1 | TGTGCCAGTAGTCGTCAGGGACAGACTGGAAACACCATATATTTT | CASSRQGQTGNTIYF
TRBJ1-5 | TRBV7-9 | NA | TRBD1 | TGTGCCAGCAGCTTAGCGTCCGGGACAGAGGATCAGCCCCAGCATTTT | CASSLASGTEDQPQHF
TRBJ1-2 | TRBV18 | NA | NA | TGTGCCAGCTCACCAACGCCACAGGTGAACTATGGCTACACCTTC | CASSPTPQVNYGYTF
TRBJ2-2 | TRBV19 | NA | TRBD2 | TGTGCCAGTAGTAAAACTACCCTAGCGGGGAACACCGGGGAGCTGTTTTTT | CASSKTTLAGNTGELFF
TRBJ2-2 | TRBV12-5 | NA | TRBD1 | TGTGCTAGTGGCCGTACCACAGGGGCCCTTAACACCGGGGAGCTGTTTTTT | CASGRTTGALNTGELFF
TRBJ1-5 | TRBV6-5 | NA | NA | TGTGCCAGCAGGGTTGCCCGGGAGCCCCAGCATTTT | CASRVAREPQHF
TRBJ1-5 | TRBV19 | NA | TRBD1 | TGTGCCAGTAGTCCGAGGACAGGGGGCTGGGATCAGCCCCAGCATTTT | CASSPRTGGWDQPQHF
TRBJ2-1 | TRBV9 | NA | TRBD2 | TGTGCCAGCAGCGTAGCCCCCCGGGGGGGCTACAATGAGCAGTTCTTC | CASSVAPRGGYNEQFF
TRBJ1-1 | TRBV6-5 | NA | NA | TGTGCCAGCAGTTACACTGGCCCAACAGATTCAACTGGGGCTTTCTTT | CASSYTGPTDSTGAFF
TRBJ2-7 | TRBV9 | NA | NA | TGTGCCAGCAGCGGGGGCAGCTACTCCTACGAGCAGTACTTC | CASSGGSYSYEQYF
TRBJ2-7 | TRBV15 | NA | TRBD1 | TGTGCCACCAGCCAGGACAGGGGAGGCGCCTACGAGCAGTACTTC | CATSQDRGGAYEQYF
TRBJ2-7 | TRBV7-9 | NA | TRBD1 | TGTGCCAGCAGCGCGTCGGGACAGGGCCTGCAGTACTTC | CASSASGQGLQYF
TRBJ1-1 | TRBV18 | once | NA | TGTGCCAGCTCACCTGCCGACAGGAACACTGAAGCTTTCTTT | CASSPADRNTEAFF
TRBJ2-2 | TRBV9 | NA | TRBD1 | TGTGCCAGCAGCCCGATCCTGACAGGGGGCGAGCTGTTTTTT | CASSPILTGGELFF
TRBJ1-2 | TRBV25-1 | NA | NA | TGTGCCAGCAGTGGGGACATTGGGACGGAGAACTATGGCTACACCTTC | CASSGDIGTENYGYTF